A single sample gave rise to the 28 T cell receptor beta chains below, sequenced in a study of OX40 agonist ivuxolimab in advanced cancers. The data were produced by immunoSEQ multiplex PCR, yet TCRdb's version contains in-frame clones alone and is incomplete. The data contain about 32,000 clones, roughly 89% of them singletons. The sample here was CD4+ or CD8+ T cells sorted from blood, taken in a trial of the OX40 agonist ivuxolimab. The receptors originated from an adult with an advanced solid tumor such as melanoma, head and neck, liver or kidney cancer.

The gene calls are TRBV29-1 and TRBJ2-7; 14 nucleotides line up with TRBD2. The CDR3 consists of 15 residues. The germline V gene has CDR1 SQVTM and CDR2 ANQGSEA. V lost 2 bases to trimming and J lost 7 bases; unmatched junction nucleotides: 7. The CDR3 spells CSVEIGTSGREEQYF. The DNA for the CDR3 is TGCAGCGTTGAAATTGGGACTAGCGGGAGAGAAGAGCAGTACTTC.

The V and J genes are TRBV23-1 and TRBJ1-5, with 7 bases fitting TRBD1. TRBV23-1 is an ORF for which the function is uncertain. CDR3 length equals 19 residues. V trimming: 4 bases; J trimming: 0 bases; junction bases outside the gene matches: 15. CDR3 DNA: TGCGCCAGCAGTCTAGCCTCCTGGGACAGTCAACCTAGCAATCAGCCCCAGCATTTT. Translating it yields CASSLASWDSQPSNQPQHF.

CDR3 in DNA: TGTGCCAGTAGTCTCGACTGGGCAACTAATGAAAAACTGTTTTTT. Protein: CASSLDWATNEKLFF. This chain uses TRBV19 with TRBJ1-4; D remains unclear. Trimming shortened V by 5 bases and J by 0 bases, and 10 bases separated the two germline ends. CDR1 and CDR2 from the germline V gene are LNHDA and SQIVND (reference sequence). The CDR3 consists of 15 residues.

The genes are TRBV5-6 and TRBJ1-1; possible D gene TRBD1, 5 bases. Germline V gene lookup returns CDR1 SGHDT and CDR2 YYEEEE. This CDR3 region has 13 residues. Between the trimmed V and J ends, which lost 0 bases and 10 bases, there was a span of 13 bases. The CDR3 spells CASSLVRDLGAFF. CDR3 DNA sequence: TGTGCCAGCAGCTTGGTCCGGGACCTCGGAGCTTTCTTT.

The CDR3 reads CAWSVMGNEQFF. The CDR3 DNA reads TGTGCCTGGAGTGTAATGGGGAATGAGCAGTTCTTC. V gene TRBV30 combines with J gene TRBJ2-1; the D is unclear. This CDR3 has 12 residues. The V end lost 0 bases, the J end lost 7 bases, and 7 bases lay between the germline ends. CDR1 is GTSNPN, CDR2 SVGIG, per germline (reference sequence).

The V gene is TRBV27, the J gene TRBJ2-4; D might be TRBD2 (5 bases). Germline V gene lookup returns CDR1 MNHEY and CDR2 SMNVEV (reference sequence). Trimming stripped 3 bases from V and 5 bases from J, with 11 bases between. The CDR3 runs 14 residues. CDR3 region: CASSLLLGENIQYF. CDR3 in DNA: TGTGCCAGCAGTTTGCTACTCGGGGAAAACATTCAGTACTTC.

The chain has TRBV4-2 and TRBJ2-4; D is unresolved. This CDR3 region has 16 residues. Germline V CDR1 and CDR2: LGHNA, YNFKEQ. Trimming left V 0 bases short and J 0 bases short, with 9 bases between. The CDR3 region is CASSQDSALAKNIQYF. CDR3 DNA sequence: TGTGCCAGCAGCCAAGATTCAGCCTTAGCCAAAAACATTCAGTACTTC.

The V gene is TRBV28, the J gene TRBJ2-7; 7 bases are shared with TRBD1. This CDR3 comprises 13 residues. The germline V gene encodes CDR1 MDHEN and CDR2 SYDVKM. V was pared by 6 bases and J by 5 bases, with 7 bases of the junction left unmatched. CDR3 in amino acids: CASRQGFGDEQYF. CDR3 bases: TGTGCCAGCAGACAGGGGTTTGGCGACGAGCAGTACTTC.

CDR3 protein: CASSSGYEQYF. In DNA form, the CDR3 reads TGTGCCAGCAGTTCAGGGTACGAGCAGTACTTC. The V call is TRBV27, the J call TRBJ2-7; the D gene is possibly TRBD1 (5 bases). V was pared by 4 bases and J by 4 bases, with 5 bases between. The CDR3 covers 11 residues. Germline V gene sequence: CDR1 MNHEY, CDR2 SMNVEV (reference sequence).

The CDR3: CASSLGRSGYTF. The CDR3 bases are TGTGCCAGCAGCTTAGGACGGAGCGGCTACACCTTC. V and J are TRBV5-6 and TRBJ1-2; D is ambiguous. Trimming cost V 2 bases and J 8 bases, with 10 bases left between them. This CDR3 region has 12 residues. In germline, CDR1 is SGHDT, CDR2 YYEEEE.

The rearrangement uses TRBV11-3 and TRBJ2-5, with 9 bases identical to TRBD2. The V segment lost 5 bases and the J segment 3 bases; nucleotides outside the gene matches: 7. The CDR3 is made up of 15 amino acids. CDR1 is SGHNT, CDR2 YENEEA, per germline. The CDR3 nucleotides read TGTGCCAGCAGCAACTGGCGGGAGGGGGAAGAGACCCAGTACTTC. It encodes CASSNWREGEETQYF.

The chain couples TRBV15 to TRBJ1-1; D uncertain. CDR1 and CDR2 from the germline V gene are LNHNV and YYDKDF (reference sequence). The ends were cut back, 3 bases at V and 2 bases at J, with 4 bases in the middle. There are 12 residues in the CDR3. The CDR3 DNA sequence: TGTGCCACCAGCAGGCATAACACTGAAGCTTTCTTT. This encodes CATSRHNTEAFF.

The chain has TRBV9 and TRBJ1-5; TRBD1 might be the D (5 bases). The germline V gene has CDR1 SGDLS and CDR2 YYNGEE. The V end lost 0 bases, the J end lost 4 bases, and 11 bases lay between the germline ends. The CDR3 is made up of 15 amino acids. CDR3: CASSVAGGPNQPQHF. DNA of the CDR3: TGTGCCAGCAGCGTAGCGGGGGGACCTAATCAGCCCCAGCATTTT.

Only a few counts were recorded for this clone. The gene calls are TRBV2 and TRBJ1-5; perhaps TRBD1 as D (5 bases). Germline V gene lookup returns CDR1 SNHLY and CDR2 FYNNEI. V lost 4 bases and J lost 4, with 8 bases in between. This CDR3 is built from 13 residues. Here the CDR3 reads CASSVGGNQPQHF. The CDR3 DNA reads TGTGCCAGCAGTGTCGGGGGGAATCAGCCCCAGCATTTT.

The V and J genes are TRBV27 and TRBJ2-7; 12 bases align to TRBD2. Germline trimming cut 2 bases from V and 3 bases from J; bases unmatched to any gene: 8. This CDR3 has 17 amino acids. Germline lookup yields CDR1 MNHEY and CDR2 SMNVEV (reference sequence). This CDR3 is CASSLLGETSGSYEQYF. In nucleotides, the CDR3 is TGTGCCAGCAGTTTACTAGGGGAGACTAGCGGGAGCTACGAGCAGTACTTC.

V gene TRBV6-5 combines with J gene TRBJ2-5; 8 bases fit TRBD1. After removal of 2 bases from V and 5 bases from J, the junction contained 7 bases not matched to a gene. The CDR3 spans 15 residues. The V gene's germline CDR1 is MNHEY and CDR2 SVGAGI. The CDR3 reads CASSYTQGVAETQYF. In DNA, the CDR3 is TGTGCCAGCAGTTACACACAGGGGGTGGCTGAGACCCAGTACTTC.

This rearrangement joins TRBV6-4 to TRBJ2-2; D not certain. Germline V gene sequence: CDR1 MRHNA, CDR2 SNTAGT. The CDR3 consists of 13 residues. Trimming left V 2 bases short and J 1 base short, with 2 bases between. CDR3 bases: TGTGCCAGCAGTGACGGGAACACCGGGGAGCTGTTTTTT. This sequence encodes CASSDGNTGELFF.

V gene TRBV5-1 combines with J gene TRBJ2-7; weak D call: TRBD2 (6 bases). From germline, CDR1 is SGHRS and CDR2 YFSETQ. Trimming took off 2 bases at V and 3 bases at J, with 9 bases between the two ends. The CDR3 has 13 amino acids. The DNA for the CDR3 is TGCGCCAGCAGCTTTGGAGGGAACTACGAGCAGTACTTC. This translates into CASSFGGNYEQYF.

This chain connects TRBV27 to TRBJ1-5; D possibly corresponds to TRBD1 (5 bases). With 2 bases removed from V and 7 bases from J, the gap between germline ends came to 15 bases. CDR1 MNHEY and CDR2 SMNVEV come from the germline V gene (reference sequence). The CDR3 runs 15 residues. The CDR3 sequence: CASSLGRTGGQPQHF. In DNA form, the CDR3 reads TGTGCCAGCAGTTTAGGGCGGACGGGGGGACAGCCCCAGCATTTT.

The chain employs TRBV4-1 and TRBJ2-7; 10 bases are shared with TRBD1. The junction had 2 bases not matched to a gene; V was cut back by 0 bases and J by 3 bases. The CDR3 runs to 15 residues. Germline values: CDR1 MGHRA, CDR2 YSYEKL. The CDR3 DNA reads as TGCGCCAGCAGCCAAGATCGGGACAGGGGCTACGAGCAGTACTTC. Translated: CASSQDRDRGYEQYF.

The chain employs TRBV15 and TRBJ1-5; 7 nucleotides align to TRBD1. After removal of 1 base from V and 0 bases from J, the junction contained 9 bases not matched to a gene. The length of the CDR3 is 18 residues. Germline lookup yields CDR1 LNHNV and CDR2 YYDKDF (reference sequence). DNA for the CDR3: TGTGCCACCAGCAGAGGGGCAGGGGGACCCTATAGCAATCAGCCCCAGCATTTT. Translating gives CATSRGAGGPYSNQPQHF.

This chain connects TRBV19 to TRBJ2-5, with D unclear. CDR3 length: 15 amino acids. Germline loops: CDR1 LNHDA, CDR2 SQIVND (reference sequence). Trimming took off 3 bases at V and 0 bases at J, with 11 bases between the two ends. The CDR3 DNA reads as TGTGCCAGTAGTATTCTTTTGGGAAACCAAGAGACCCAGTACTTC. Amino acid sequence: CASSILLGNQETQYF. The full variable domain, rest sourced from reference TRBV19 and TRBJ2-5, is DGGITQSPKYLFRKEGQNVTLSCEQNLNHDAMYWYRQDPGQGLRLIYYSQIVNDFQKGDIAEGYSVSREKKESFPLTVTSAQKNPTAFYLCASSILLGNQETQYFGPGTRLLVL.

The CDR3 DNA sequence: TGTGCCAGCAGCGACCGGGGGGTAGCGGCTCAAGAGACCCAGTACTTC. Its translation is CASSDRGVAAQETQYF. The chain uses TRBV9 and TRBJ2-5; 7 positions match TRBD2. CDR3 length: 16 residues. J gave up 2 bases and V 3 bases, and 10 bases lay outside the gene matches. From germline, CDR1 is SGDLS and CDR2 YYNGEE. Drawing the rest from reference TRBV9 and TRBJ2-5, the complete variable domain is DSGVTQTPKHLITATGQRVTLRCSPRSGDLSVYWYQQSLDQGLQFLIQYYNGEERAKGNILERFSAQQFPDLHSELNLSSLELGDSALYFCASSDRGVAAQETQYFGPGTRLLVL.

The rearrangement uses TRBV12-5 and TRBJ1-5, with D unclear. This CDR3 has 13 residues. Germline CDR1 and CDR2: LGHNT and FRNRAP. The V end was cut by 1 base, the J end by 9 bases, with 10 bases between. The DNA for the CDR3 is TGTGCTAGTGGTTTGGACTCCATTTTGCCCCAGCATTTT. Its protein is CASGLDSILPQHF.

The chain combines TRBV30 with TRBJ1-2; 8 bases map to TRBD1. The CDR3 covers 14 residues. The V segment lost 4 bases and the J segment 1 base; nucleotides outside the gene matches: 5. Germline V gives CDR1 GTSNPN, CDR2 SVGIG (reference sequence). The CDR3 reads CAWTPGGSNYGYTF. The DNA for the CDR3 is TGTGCCTGGACCCCAGGGGGCAGTAACTATGGCTACACCTTC.

This clone appeared a few times. The CDR3 region is CASSVGSFSNQPQHF. CDR3 nucleotide sequence: TGCGCCAGCAGTGTGGGGTCATTTAGCAATCAGCCCCAGCATTTT. V gene TRBV10-2 combines with J gene TRBJ1-5; D gene uncertain. In germline, CDR1 is WSHSY, CDR2 SAAADI. Trimming stripped 4 bases from V and 0 bases from J, with 10 bases between. The CDR3 consists of 15 residues.

The chain carries TRBV30 and TRBJ2-7; 8 bases are a match to TRBD2. Germline CDR1 reads GTSNPN; CDR2 reads SVGIG (reference sequence). Losses at the gene ends were 1 base for V and 3 bases for J; bases not matched to a gene: 2. This CDR3 contains 13 residues. The CDR3 spells CAWSAGGVYEQYF. CDR3 sequence (DNA): TGTGCCTGGAGTGCCGGGGGGGTCTACGAGCAGTACTTC.

CDR3 DNA sequence: TGTGCCAGCAGCTTACTTTGGCCCGCGCGGGAGATGGATACGCAGTATTTT. It is translated as CASSLLWPAREMDTQYF. This chain connects TRBV5-5 to TRBJ2-3; 7 bases map to TRBD2. CDR1 is SGHKS, CDR2 YYEKEE, per germline (reference sequence). Trimming took 2 bases from V and 6 from J; bases not matched to a gene: 15. CDR3 length: 17 residues.